The clone carrying this T cell receptor beta chain has a single count. No antigen is known for it. The entry originates in a study of identical twins. Findings and limits, study-wide: Abundant beta clonotypes from cord blood had fewer insertions, unlike memory repertoires, which showed none. Out-of-frame alpha sequences shared between twins exhibited an excess of low generation probability. Modeled out-of-frame TCR alpha sharing in monozygotic twins fell below observed levels.

It was template switching that added a universal primer site, and there were unique molecular identifiers on the cDNA. TCRdb re-derived calls from the 5' RACE reads in MiXCR, one entry per CDR3 protein. Altogether roughly 1.6 million distinct CDR3 sequences are present, under 35% being singletons, with the ten largest covering around 0.25%. The sequencing input was cord blood. This sequence was found in a newborn girl in good health.

CDR3 DNA: TGTGCCAGCAGTCCAGGGGACAGACAAGAGGCCCAGTTCTTC. Its translation: CASSPGDRQEAQFF. V and J are TRBV12-3 or TRBV12-4 and TRBJ2-1; 7 bases are shared with TRBD1. CDR3 size: 14 residues. V trimming: 5 bases; J trimming: 13 bases; junction bases outside the gene matches: 14.